This is a list of T cell receptor beta chains from one sample in a study of T cell responses to AZD1222 COVID-19 vaccine. Clones were read by immunoSEQ multiplex PCR, and TCRdb kept only the in-frame ones, dropping some. Seen here are some 150,000 clones, 70% to 90% observed once, and the top ten hold 2.5% to 3%. This material consisted of peripheral blood, taken on day 0 of AZD1222 vaccination. These receptors originate from an adult in good health. Both conserved end residues are part of each CDR3. The D gene is left open where the match is weak. Where a row states a size, it is once, few, many or the class of an expanded clone; other rows omit it.

CDR3 protein | CDR3 DNA | J gene | V gene | D gene | clone size
CASSKDDEWRGANEQFF | TGTGCCAGCAGCAAGGACGATGAGTGGCGGGGCGCAAATGAGCAGTTCTTC | TRBJ2-1 | TRBV3-1/TRBV3-2 | NA | NA
CASSLAGTRGPDTQYF | TGTGCCAGCAGCTTAGCGGGAACTAGGGGGCCAGATACGCAGTATTTT | TRBJ2-3 | TRBV7-2 | TRBD1 | NA
CASSIISSTGYQETQYF | TGTGCCAGTAGTATAATTTCGAGTACAGGGTACCAAGAGACCCAGTACTTC | TRBJ2-5 | TRBV19 | NA | NA
CASSTRGRGTGELFF | TGTGCCAGCAGTACCAGGGGGCGCGGCACCGGGGAGCTGTTTTTT | TRBJ2-2 | TRBV6-6 | TRBD1 | NA
CASSLASTGSAEAFF | TGTGCCAGCAGCTTAGCCTCAACTGGGAGCGCTGAAGCTTTCTTT | TRBJ1-1 | TRBV7-9 | NA | NA
CASSQDWFGNEQFF | TGTGCCAGCAGCCAAGATTGGTTCGGGAATGAGCAGTTCTTC | TRBJ2-1 | TRBV14 | NA | NA
CASRDSYEQYF | TGTGCCAGCAGGGACAGCTACGAGCAGTACTTC | TRBJ2-7 | TRBV7-9 | NA | NA
CASSLQDNYGYTF | TGTGCCAGCAGTTTACAGGATAACTATGGCTACACCTTC | TRBJ1-2 | TRBV6-6 | NA | NA
CASTAGKGARTDTQYF | TGTGCCAGTACCGCCGGGAAGGGGGCTCGCACAGATACGCAGTATTTT | TRBJ2-3 | TRBV19 | TRBD1 | NA
CASNPGGQGWSPLHF | TGTGCCAGCAACCCCGGGGGACAGGGCTGGTCACCCCTCCACTTT | TRBJ1-6 | TRBV5-6 | TRBD1 | once
CASSQDRAGGPRETQYF | TGCGCCAGCAGCCAAGATCGGGCGGGAGGGCCCAGAGAGACCCAGTACTTC | TRBJ2-5 | TRBV4-3 | TRBD2 | NA
CASSDRGRGYEQYF | TGTGCCAGCTCTGACCGGGGGAGGGGCTACGAGCAGTACTTC | TRBJ2-7 | TRBV7-2 | TRBD2 | NA
CACSIDDRGGGNQPQHF | TGTGCCTGTAGTATAGACGACAGGGGCGGCGGCAATCAGCCCCAGCATTTT | TRBJ1-5 | TRBV19 | TRBD1 | NA
CASSPLPTDTQYF | TGTGCCAGCTCACCACTCCCTACTGATACGCAGTATTTT | TRBJ2-3 | TRBV18 | NA | NA
CASSPREKGYGYTF | TGTGCCAGCAGCCCCCGGGAGAAAGGATATGGCTACACCTTC | TRBJ1-2 | TRBV3-1/TRBV3-2 | NA | NA
CASSLASAGEKLFF | TGTGCCAGCAGCTTAGCCAGTGCGGGTGAAAAACTGTTTTTT | TRBJ1-4 | TRBV7-9 | NA | NA
CATGWGRNTEAFF | TGTGCCACCGGATGGGGTCGAAACACTGAAGCTTTCTTT | TRBJ1-1 | TRBV2 | NA | NA
CASSSRPRNEQFF | TGTGCCAGCAGCTCACGGCCCCGGAATGAGCAGTTCTTC | TRBJ2-1 | TRBV7-6 | NA | once
CASSDSNSYNSPLHF | TGTGCCAGCAGCGACAGCAACTCCTATAATTCACCCCTCCACTTT | TRBJ1-6 | TRBV2 | NA | once
CASSSSGASTTDTQYF | TGTGCCAGCAGCTCTTCAGGGGCCTCGACGACAGATACGCAGTATTTT | TRBJ2-3 | TRBV9 | NA | NA
CASSRPGLAGGPSKEQYF | TGTGCCAGCTCACGCCCGGGACTAGCGGGAGGGCCTTCAAAGGAGCAGTACTTC | TRBJ2-7 | TRBV18 | TRBD2 | NA
CASSTHGGGTPDTQYF | TGTGCCAGCAGCACCCATGGCGGGGGGACGCCAGATACGCAGTATTTT | TRBJ2-3 | TRBV9 | TRBD2 | NA
CASSLSSASYEQYF | TGTGCCAGCAGCTTGAGTAGCGCCTCCTACGAGCAGTACTTC | TRBJ2-7 | TRBV11-3 | NA | NA
CASSRGSYNEQFF | TGTGCCAGCAGCCGCGGGTCCTACAATGAGCAGTTCTTC | TRBJ2-1 | TRBV9 | NA | once
CASSPYRGNHNEQFF | TGTGCCAGCAGCCCCTACAGGGGTAACCACAATGAGCAGTTCTTC | TRBJ2-1 | TRBV6-5 | TRBD1 | once
CASSDDSGGSSYEQYF | TGTGCCAGCAGCGACGACAGCGGGGGGTCCTCCTACGAGCAGTACTTC | TRBJ2-7 | TRBV4-2 | TRBD2 | NA
CASSDPGRRVETQYF | TGTGCCAGCAGTGATCCGGGGAGGAGAGTTGAGACCCAGTACTTC | TRBJ2-5 | TRBV25-1 | NA | few
CASSSSGLNGAFF | TGTGCCAGTAGTTCCTCAGGGTTGAACGGCGCTTTCTTT | TRBJ1-1 | TRBV19 | NA | NA
CSVEKEGPEAFF | TGCAGCGTCGAGAAAGAGGGACCTGAAGCTTTCTTT | TRBJ1-1 | TRBV29-1 | NA | NA
CASSERTGGHEQYF | TGCGCCAGCAGCGAACGGACAGGCGGCCACGAGCAGTACTTC | TRBJ2-7 | TRBV5-1 | TRBD1 | once
CASSGRRTYEQYF | TGTGCCAGTAGCGGGAGAAGGACCTACGAGCAGTACTTC | TRBJ2-7 | TRBV19 | NA | NA
CASSQGHFMNTEAFF | TGCGCCAGCAGCCAAGGGCACTTTATGAACACTGAAGCTTTCTTT | TRBJ1-1 | TRBV4-1 | NA | NA
CASRAQGFYGYTF | TGTGCCAGCAGAGCCCAGGGATTCTATGGCTACACCTTC | TRBJ1-2 | TRBV27 | NA | NA
CAYSPGTGNTIYF | TGTGCCTATTCTCCGGGGACTGGAAACACCATATATTTT | TRBJ1-3 | TRBV30 | NA | NA
CASWSTDDYGYTF | TGTGCCAGTTGGTCCACGGATGACTATGGCTACACCTTC | TRBJ1-2 | TRBV19 | NA | few
CASSEGSGHPEKLFF | TGTGCCAGCAGTGAAGGATCGGGACATCCAGAAAAACTGTTTTTT | TRBJ1-4 | TRBV6-1 | NA | NA
CASILIGGYEQYF | TGTGCCAGCATCCTAATAGGCGGCTACGAGCAGTACTTC | TRBJ2-7 | TRBV27 | NA | NA
CASSQVLLVPAGELFF | TGCGCCAGCAGCCAAGTCCTCCTAGTACCCGCCGGGGAGCTGTTTTTT | TRBJ2-2 | TRBV4-1 | NA | NA
CASSSYRGGTEAFF | TGTGCCAGCAGCTCATACAGGGGGGGCACTGAAGCTTTCTTT | TRBJ1-1 | TRBV6-5 | TRBD1 | NA
CASRSTGANYGYTF | TGTGCCAGCAGGTCGACAGGGGCTAACTATGGCTACACCTTC | TRBJ1-2 | TRBV7-9 | TRBD1 | NA
CASSPGFDNSPLHF | TGTGCCAGCAGCCCGGGATTTGACAATTCACCCCTCCACTTT | TRBJ1-6 | TRBV3-1/TRBV3-2 | NA | once
CASRSGTGGKNTEAFF | TGTGCCAGCAGGTCCGGGACAGGGGGGAAAAACACTGAAGCTTTCTTT | TRBJ1-1 | TRBV7-6 | TRBD1 | NA
CASNADRGNEQFF | TGTGCCAGCAATGCTGACAGGGGGAATGAGCAGTTCTTC | TRBJ2-1 | TRBV2 | TRBD1 | NA
CASSPQGGTDTQYF | TGTGCCAGCAGCCCCCAGGGAGGCACAGATACGCAGTATTTT | TRBJ2-3 | TRBV9 | NA | NA
CASSQDPGQGTQYF | TGTGCCAGCAGCCAAGATCCAGGGCAGGGAACGCAGTATTTT | TRBJ2-3 | TRBV3-1/TRBV3-2 | NA | NA
CASSQAGRITEAFF | TGCGCCAGCAGCCAAGCAGGCAGGATCACTGAAGCTTTCTTT | TRBJ1-1 | TRBV4-3 | NA | NA
CASSIIGRGVNEQFF | TGTGCCAGTAGTATTATCGGGCGGGGGGTCAATGAGCAGTTCTTC | TRBJ2-1 | TRBV19 | TRBD2 | NA
CASSHNALSGGVLNEQFF | TGTGCCAGCAGCCATAATGCCCTTAGCGGGGGGGTCCTGAATGAGCAGTTCTTC | TRBJ2-1 | TRBV3-1/TRBV3-2 | TRBD2 | NA
CASSLSPGAGETQYF | TGTGCCAGCAGCTTATCCCCGGGGGCCGGGGAGACCCAGTACTTC | TRBJ2-5 | TRBV7-3 | NA | NA
CASSQRDYGYTF | TGTGCCAGCAGCCAGCGAGACTATGGCTACACCTTC | TRBJ1-2 | TRBV3-1/TRBV3-2 | NA | NA
CASSHPVREDIQYF | TGCGCCAGCAGCCACCCGGTGAGGGAGGACATTCAGTACTTC | TRBJ2-4 | TRBV4-1 | NA | NA
CASSPFYTSGRATGELFF | TGTGCCAGCAGTCCCTTCTATACTAGCGGGAGGGCCACCGGGGAGCTGTTTTTT | TRBJ2-2 | TRBV28 | TRBD2 | few
CASSLGGLARYEQYF | TGTGCCAGCAGCTTGGGGGGACTAGCGAGGTACGAGCAGTACTTC | TRBJ2-7 | TRBV5-6 | TRBD2 | NA
CASSFSDRASGYTF | TGTGCCAGCAGTTTCTCCGACAGGGCGAGTGGCTACACCTTC | TRBJ1-2 | TRBV28 | TRBD1 | NA